This T cell receptor (beta chain) was recovered during a study of T cell responses to AZD1222 COVID-19 vaccine. Regarding the study as a whole: Possibly, clonal diversity was underestimated; donors were largely white British and included more females. Targets within unmutated variant regions were reportedly found for nearly half of spike-specific TCRs. Following two doses of AZD1222, Spike-specific TCR breadth and depth rose. Baseline seropositivity occurred in only six AZD1222 recipients.

The method was immunoSEQ multiplex PCR; TCRdb's version includes in-frame clones alone and lacks a portion of them. The sample lists under 200,000 clones, just over 90% occurring once. CDR1 and CDR2 from the germline V gene are KGHSH and LQKENI. The CDR3 length is 15 residues. V was shortened by 5 bases and J by 2 bases, with 15 bases between the two germline ends. This clone has a single count. The antigen remains undetermined. The sequence came from an adult in good health. This specimen consisted of peripheral blood, obtained on day 0 of AZD1222 vaccination. The rearrangement links TRBV18 to TRBJ2-5; TRBD1 might be the D (5 bases). This chain's CDR3 is CASSIPEGAQETQYF. CDR3 nucleotide sequence: TGTGCCAGCTCAATTCCGGAAGGGGCGCAAGAGACCCAGTACTTC.